Presented here are 31 T cell receptor beta chains from one specimen sequenced in a study of cytomegalovirus exposure and HLA in healthy donors. Researchers ran the PCR with 60 Vbeta and 13 Jbeta primers. Sequenced by immunoSEQ multiplex PCR; TCRdb stores in-frame clones only, minus some. The profile shows over 200,000 clones, around 89% of them singletons. The sequenced material came from PBMCs. The receptors originated from a young woman in good health and CMV-seronegative.

This sequence joins TRBV10-2 and TRBJ1-5; D remains ambiguous. The CDR3 covers 17 residues. Germline V gives CDR1 WSHSY, CDR2 SAAADI. V lost 0 bases and J 3 bases, leaving 15 bases between the germline ends. The CDR3 is CASSESRRARSNQPQHF. The CDR3 DNA is TGCGCCAGCAGTGAGTCGCGCCGAGCCCGTTCCAATCAGCCCCAGCATTTT.

On this clone: A junction end diverges from the germline sequence, so it may reflect a read error. The chain combines TRBV7-9 with TRBJ1-1, with 7 bases aligning to TRBD1. Germline V CDR1 and CDR2: SEHNR, FQNEAQ (reference sequence). This CDR3 region has 16 residues. The chain's CDR3 is CSSSLVQGVWNTEAFF. The CDR3 nucleotides are TGTTCCAGCAGCTTAGTGCAGGGGGTATGGAACACTGAAGCTTTCTTT.

The rearrangement links TRBV18 to TRBJ1-5; maybe TRBD1 (5 bases). Germline-derived CDR1 and CDR2 are KGHSH and LQKENI. This CDR3 region has 14 residues. V lost 4 bases to trimming and J lost 7 bases, with 14 bases between them. This CDR3 reads CASSLGGNRQPQHF. DNA of the CDR3: TGTGCCAGCTCACTGGGGGGGAATCGGCAGCCCCAGCATTTT.

The chain joins TRBV19 to TRBJ2-2; D might be TRBD2 (5 bases). V gave up 6 bases and J gave up 7 bases, with 12 bases separating them. The CDR3 contains 13 residues. Germline CDR1 and CDR2: LNHDA and SQIVND (reference sequence). CDR3 amino acids: CASRGEFGGELFF. CDR3 nucleotides: TGTGCCAGTAGGGGAGAGTTCGGCGGGGAGCTGTTTTTT.

V gene TRBV30 combines with J gene TRBJ1-4; possibly TRBD1 for D (6 bases). V lost 4 bases, J lost 5 bases, and 20 bases lay in between. CDR1 and CDR2 from the germline V gene are GTSNPN and SVGIG (reference sequence). The CDR3 runs to 16 residues. CDR3 nucleotides: TGTGCCTGGACCAGGCAGGCCGGCGGACAGAATGAAAAACTGTTTTTT. Translated, it gives CAWTRQAGGQNEKLFF. Filled out from reference TRBV30 and TRBJ1-4, the complete variable domain reads SQTIHQWPATLVQPVGSPLSLECTVEGTSNPNLYWYRQAAGRGLQLLFYSVGIGQISSEVPQNLSASRPQDRQFILSSKKLLLSDSGFYLCAWTRQAGGQNEKLFFGSGTQLSVL.

V usage is TRBV4-3 and J usage is TRBJ1-1; 8 bases agree with TRBD1. Germline CDR1 and CDR2: LGHNA and YSLEER. The CDR3 is 16 residues long. The V segment lost 0 bases and the J segment 0 bases; nucleotides outside the gene matches: 3. The CDR3 bases are TGCGCCAGCAGCCAAGAAAGGACAGGGATGAACACTGAAGCTTTCTTT. Its protein product is CASSQERTGMNTEAFF.

V usage is TRBV21-1 and J usage is TRBJ2-3; TRBD2, as called in the table, went unchecked against the DNA. TRBV21-1 is labeled a pseudogene. This CDR3 is 12 amino acids long. The CDR3 sequence is CASSTGTDTQYF. CDR3 coding DNA: TGTGCCAGCAGCACGGGAACAGATACGCAGTATTTT.

V is TRBV5-1 and J is TRBJ2-5, with 8 bases aligning to TRBD2. The CDR3 totals 16 residues. Trimming took 3 bases from V and 0 from J; bases not matched to a gene: 7. Germline V CDR1 and CDR2: SGHRS, YFSETQ. CDR3 DNA: TGCGCCAGCAGCTGGGGAGGAGCGGGGGACCAAGAGACCCAGTACTTC. This gives the protein CASSWGGAGDQETQYF. Filled out from reference TRBV5-1 and TRBJ2-5, the complete variable domain reads KAGVTQTPRYLIKTRGQQVTLSCSPISGHRSVSWYQQTPGQGLQFLFEYFSETQRNKGNFPGRFSGRQFSNSRSEMNVSTLELGDSALYLCASSWGGAGDQETQYFGPGTRLLVL.

The count of this clone is one. The V call is TRBV2, the J call TRBJ1-2, with 7 bases lining up with TRBD1. J gave up 2 bases and V 6 bases, and 12 bases lay outside the gene matches. Per the germline V gene, CDR1 is SNHLY and CDR2 is FYNNEI. CDR3 length equals 16 residues. This chain's CDR3 is CASRASQGRLNYGYTF. CDR3 sequence (DNA): TGTGCCAGCAGGGCGTCACAGGGGCGTTTGAACTATGGCTACACCTTC.

V and J are TRBV15 and TRBJ1-4, with TRBD1 as a possible D gene (6 bases). The germline CDR1 and CDR2 sequences are LNHNV and YYDKDF (reference sequence). CDR3 length equals 16 residues. Deletions cut 3 bases from V and 8 bases from J, with 19 bases between. The CDR3 region is CATSSSDRRMYEKLFF. The CDR3 nucleotides read TGTGCCACCAGCAGTTCCGACAGGAGGATGTACGAAAAACTGTTTTTT. The whole variable domain, remainder taken from reference TRBV15 and TRBJ1-4, is DAMVIQNPRYQVTQFGKPVTLSCSQTLNHNVMYWYQQKSSQAPKLLFHYYDKDFNNEADTPDNFQSRRPNTSFCFLDIRSPGLGDTAMYLCATSSSDRRMYEKLFFGSGTQLSVL.

The gene calls are TRBV11-2 and TRBJ1-2; tentatively, D is TRBD1 (6 bases). This CDR3 has 13 amino acids. Germline loops: CDR1 SGHAT, CDR2 FQNNGV. Trimming shortened V by 5 bases and J by 7 bases, and 14 bases separated the two germline ends. The CDR3 loop is CASSQTQGFGYTF. The CDR3 DNA sequence: TGTGCCAGCAGCCAGACTCAGGGGTTTGGCTACACCTTC.

The CDR3: CATSPGQGRASSYNEQFF. The CDR3 nucleotides read TGTGCCACCAGCCCCGGACAGGGGCGAGCCAGCTCCTACAATGAGCAGTTCTTC. The J gene is TRBJ2-1, the V gene TRBV15; the match to TRBD1 covers 9 bases. The CDR3 is 18 amino acids. From germline, CDR1 is LNHNV and CDR2 YYDKDF (reference sequence). With V trimmed by 5 bases and J by 0 bases, 11 bases remained unmatched.

The chain couples TRBV12-5 to TRBJ2-1; 10 positions match TRBD2. V lost 4 bases to trimming and J lost 5 bases; unmatched junction nucleotides: 8. Germline V lookup: CDR1 LGHNT, CDR2 FRNRAP. There are 16 residues in the CDR3. The DNA of the CDR3 is TGTGCTAGTGGTTCGGGGCCTAGCGGGAGCGACAATGAGCAGTTCTTC. Its translation: CASGSGPSGSDNEQFF.

The rearrangement links TRBV5-1 to TRBJ2-2, with D perhaps matching TRBD1 (5 bases). The CDR3 is 14 amino acids. In germline, CDR1 is SGHRS, CDR2 YFSETQ. V shed 4 bases and J shed 3 bases, with 10 bases lying between them. The CDR3 DNA sequence: TGCGCCAGCAGCGTGCAGGGCGACACCGGGGAGCTGTTTTTT. The encoded protein is CASSVQGDTGELFF.

The gene calls are TRBV7-6 and TRBJ2-1, with D maybe TRBD1 (5 bases). The CDR3 contains 14 residues. Germline V gene data show CDR1 as SGHVS and CDR2 as FNYEAQ. The ends were cut back, 2 bases at V and 3 bases at J, with 8 bases in the middle. The CDR3 region has the DNA TGTGCCAGCAGCTTAAACAGGTTCTACAATGAGCAGTTCTTC. As protein: CASSLNRFYNEQFF.

The chain combines TRBV11-2 with TRBJ2-5, with no clear D. The last part of the DNA fits TRBJ2-7 better; the J call may be wrong. Germline CDR1 reads SGHAT; CDR2 reads FQNNGV. This CDR3 comprises 12 residues. Here the CDR3 reads CASSEVGYEQYF. The CDR3 nucleotides read TGTGCCAGCAGCGAAGTGGGCTACGAGCAGTACTTC.

This clone was found a few times. This same CDR3 is encoded by further DNA sequences in the sample. V gene TRBV2 combines with J gene TRBJ1-2, with TRBD1 matching over 7 bases. This CDR3 has 14 residues. CDR1 is SNHLY and CDR2 is FYNNEI in the germline V gene. V lost 1 base, J lost 5 bases, and 4 bases stayed unmatched. The CDR3 is CASSEGQGGYGYTF. CDR3 bases: TGTGCCAGCAGTGAAGGACAGGGAGGATATGGCTACACCTTC.

V and J are TRBV6-4 and TRBJ2-2, with TRBD2 matching 8 bases. The CDR3 totals 15 residues. Per germline, CDR1 MRHNA and CDR2 SNTAGT. Trimming cost V 2 bases and J 6 bases; bases outside gene matches: 5. CDR3 loop: CASSDGTSGSGELFF. In DNA, the CDR3 is TGTGCCAGCAGTGACGGAACTAGCGGATCCGGGGAGCTGTTTTTT.

The rearrangement uses TRBV4-2 and TRBJ2-7; TRBD2 aligns across 8 bases. J was trimmed by 0 bases and V by 3 bases; bases with no gene match: 4. The CDR3 contains 15 residues. Per the germline V gene, CDR1 is LGHNA and CDR2 is YNFKEQ. The CDR3 reads CASSHFSGISYEQYF. The CDR3 nucleotides are TGTGCCAGCAGCCATTTTAGCGGGATCTCCTACGAGCAGTACTTC.

The chain employs TRBV7-2 and TRBJ2-7; tentative D call: TRBD2 (5 bases). Germline CDR1 reads SGHTA; CDR2 reads FQGNSA. The V end lost 2 bases, the J end lost 2 bases, and 13 bases lay between the germline ends. This CDR3 has 15 amino acids. The CDR3 protein is CASSLNPGKTYEQYF. As DNA, the CDR3 is TGTGCCAGCAGCTTAAACCCGGGGAAAACCTACGAGCAGTACTTC.

With regard to this clone: The germline gene is not matched at one end of the junction; a read error may be the cause. V gene TRBV10-1 combines with J gene TRBJ2-3, with a tentative D call TRBD2 (6 bases). The germline V gene encodes CDR1 WNHNN and CDR2 SYGVQD (reference sequence). CDR3 length: 13 amino acids. The CDR3 DNA is TGCGCCAGCAGTGGAACTAGCACCGATACGCAGTATTTT. As protein: CASSGTSTDTQYF.

V is TRBV7-8 and J is TRBJ1-3; 9 nucleotides line up with TRBD1. The CDR3 covers 15 residues. Germline CDR1 is SGHVS and CDR2 is FQNEAQ. J gave up 0 bases and V 9 bases, and 6 bases lay outside the gene matches. In nucleotides, the CDR3 is TGTGCCAGTAGGACAGGGGCCTTCTCTGGAAACACCATATATTTT. As protein: CASRTGAFSGNTIYF.

The rearrangement joins TRBV14 to TRBJ1-1; D remains ambiguous. The CDR3 spans 15 residues. Trimming shortened V by 0 bases and J by 3 bases, and 11 bases separated the two germline ends. Germline values: CDR1 SGHDN, CDR2 FVKESK. DNA of the CDR3: TGTGCCAGCAGCCAAGATTTGGCGGTGTACACTGAAGCTTTCTTT. Its translation: CASSQDLAVYTEAFF.

This chain links TRBV2 with TRBJ2-5; D may be TRBD1 (5 bases). CDR3 length: 11 residues. CDR1 SNHLY and CDR2 FYNNEI come from the germline V gene. Between the trimmed V and J ends, which lost 8 bases and 3 bases, there was a span of 7 bases. The CDR3 reads CASDREETQYF. CDR3 DNA sequence: TGTGCCAGCGACAGAGAAGAGACCCAGTACTTC.

The chain joins TRBV9 to TRBJ1-1; TRBD1 matches at 11 bases. V dropped 3 bases and J dropped 8; count of bases not matched to a gene: 12. CDR3 length: 16 residues. The germline V gene has CDR1 SGDLS and CDR2 YYNGEE. Here the CDR3 DNA reads TGTGCCAGCAGCGCACCCCCCGGGACAGGGGGTTTGGAAGCTTTCTTT. It codes for CASSAPPGTGGLEAFF.

This clone appeared a few times. The chain's CDR3 is CSVGLATSYTDTQYF. The CDR3 DNA reads as TGCAGCGTCGGACTAGCGACGTCTTACACAGATACGCAGTATTTT. The chain employs TRBV29-1 and TRBJ2-3; 9 positions match TRBD2. Germline V gene lookup returns CDR1 SQVTM and CDR2 ANQGSEA. V trimming: 6 bases; J trimming: 2 bases; junction bases outside the gene matches: 9. The CDR3 runs 15 residues.

This clone was counted between two and nine times. This sequence joins TRBV5-6 and TRBJ1-4, with no clear D. The CDR3 contains 15 residues. The germline CDR1 and CDR2 sequences are SGHDT and YYEEEE. V lost 1 base to trimming and J lost 0 bases, with 7 bases between them. DNA of the CDR3: TGTGCCAGCAGCTTGTACGGGGCAACTAATGAAAAACTGTTTTTT. This codes for CASSLYGATNEKLFF. Combining the CDR3 with reference TRBV5-6 and TRBJ1-4 gives the whole variable domain DAGVTQSPTHLIKTRGQQVTLRCSPKSGHDTVSWYQQALGQGPQFIFQYYEEEERQRGNFPDRFSGHQFPNYSSELNVNALLLGDSALYLCASSLYGATNEKLFFGSGTQLSVL.

The CDR3 DNA sequence: TGTGCCTGGAGTGCTTCAAGGACTAGCGGTCCGGGGTCCTACAATGAGCAGTTCTTC. This translates into CAWSASRTSGPGSYNEQFF. This sequence joins TRBV30 and TRBJ2-1, with TRBD2 identical over 10 bases. V shed 1 base, J shed 1 base, and the junction held 13 bases outside the gene matches. Germline V gene sequence: CDR1 GTSNPN, CDR2 SVGIG (reference sequence). This CDR3 region has 19 residues.

V and J are TRBV7-2 and TRBJ2-1; 8 nucleotides agree with TRBD2. CDR1 is SGHTA, CDR2 FQGNSA, per germline. The length of the CDR3 is 15 residues. V was pared by 1 base and J by 6 bases, with 5 bases of the junction left unmatched. The CDR3 DNA reads as TGTGCCAGCAGCTTAGGGACTAGCAACCGCAATGAGCAGTTCTTC. Translated: CASSLGTSNRNEQFF. Based on the CDR3 plus reference TRBV7-2 and TRBJ2-1, the full variable domain is GAGVSQSPSNKVTEKGKDVELRCDPISGHTALYWYRQSLGQGLEFLIYFQGNSAPDKSGLPSDRFSAERTGGSVSTLTIQRTQQEDSAVYLCASSLGTSNRNEQFFGPGTRLTVL.

The J gene is TRBJ2-5, the V gene TRBV5-1; D might be TRBD2 (6 bases). Germline assignment: CDR1 SGHRS and CDR2 YFSETQ. Trimming removed 4 bases at V and 4 bases at J, with 14 bases between. The CDR3 loop spans 14 amino acids. CDR3 region: CASSPGTWRETQYF. In nucleotides, the CDR3 is TGCGCCAGCAGCCCTGGGACTTGGCGAGAGACCCAGTACTTC.

The J gene is TRBJ2-7, the V gene TRBV5-1; 7 bases are a match to TRBD1. V dropped 3 bases and J dropped 6; count of bases not matched to a gene: 9. The CDR3 consists of 14 residues. CDR1 and CDR2 from the germline V gene are SGHRS and YFSETQ. The CDR3 reads CASSSETGRGEQYF. The DNA of the CDR3 is TGCGCCAGCAGCTCGGAGACAGGGAGAGGCGAGCAGTACTTC.